Detailed here is one T cell receptor beta chain. There are many counts of this clonotype. The antigen this receptor binds is unknown. The sample holds no much larger clone one base away, and base qualities are not on file. The sample's time point, from its label and the paper: sample taken at primary tumor resection. Samples were obtained from approximately 70 patients with early-stage, untreated non-small cell lung cancer from the lung TRACERx cohort. For TCR sequencing, whole RNA was extracted from tumor and nontumor lung tissue, or from cryopreserved PBMC samples, and no cell sorting was done. Only patients with enough RNA available from two or more tumor regions were chosen for TCR sequencing. Before being selected, tumor and adjacent nontumor lung specimens were reviewed by a lung pathologist. Taken from the germline V gene, the CDR1 and CDR2 loops are SNHLY and FYNNEI. Cut back by 2 bases and 4 bases, the V and J ends lie 8 bases apart. Reading from cysteine to phenylalanine, the CDR3 counts 14 amino acids. The read is trimmed to its CDR3 DNA, 42 bases read in frame from base 1.

This sample was taken from a study of spatial heterogeneity in lung cancer (dated by TCRdb to the late 2010s). Regarding the complete study: More beta-chain than alpha-chain transcripts were consistently detected, likely reflecting higher beta-chain transcript abundance. In the raw uncorrected reads, each unique combination of TCR and UMI appeared more than ten times on average. In non-small cell lung cancer, the study made a quantitative comparison of TCR alpha and beta repertoires among multiple tumor regions, matched nontumor lung and blood. In tumor regions, TCR transcript counts showed a strong correlation with a T cell transcriptional module score from matched bulk RNA-seq. TCR repertoire features were related to nonsynonymous mutation counts determined by whole-exome sequencing of tumor tissue. Both alpha and beta chains were TCR-sequenced in samples taken at surgery, namely 220 tumor regions, under 80 matched nontumor lung samples and about 54 PBMC samples. What the research found in general, with its limitations: The count of ubiquitous expanded TCRs correlated with the count of ubiquitous nonsynonymous mutations, and the count of regional expanded TCRs correlated with the count of regional nonsynonymous mutations. The number of expanded intratumoral alpha and beta TCRs correlated with the tumor nonsynonymous mutation count. TCR-seq coverage of tumor T cells was estimated to be only about 6.7% for alpha chains and roughly 14% for beta chains. Additional single-cell paired TCR alpha and beta sequencing was considered necessary to confirm, at a functional level, the hypothesis that regional TCRs recognize regional mutations.

Library method: 5' RACE. Sequencing was performed on a NextSeq 500. In the TCR library protocol, a unique molecular identifier was attached to each TCR cDNA molecule so that PCR and sequencing errors could be corrected. On the authors' methods: TCR identification, UMI-based error correction and CDR3 extraction were all carried out with Decombinator tools. TCRs above a frequency of 2 per 1,000, corresponding to the top 1% of the tumor frequency distribution, were defined as expanded. Expanded tumor TCRs were classed as regional if statistically deemed absent (corrected P<0.05) from at least one tumor region, otherwise ubiquitous. Renyi diversity was calculated using the R vegan package after each repertoire was subsampled 100 times to 5,000 TCRs. CDR3 similarity networks were constructed using string-kernel similarity of amino acid triplets, with links drawn between CDR3s whose pairwise similarity was above 0.82. The public reads were quality trimmed at Q25 with fastp and then assembled into clones with MiXCR by TCRdb, keeping productive beta chains. Rows matching on CDR3 protein sequence are summarized as one entry with the most common DNA and genes. The V and J calls here are based on TCRdb, not the publication. The sample records 12,000 to 15,000 distinct CDR3 sequences, about 4.8% of which are singletons. Clones ranked in the top ten supply approximately 20% of the sample.

The source of this sequence is a female donor with early-stage non-small cell lung cancer. The chain is encoded by TRBV2 joined to TRBJ2-2; no confident D gene assignment can be made. Sequencing was performed on lung tumor tissue, taken at surgery. The DNA is as follows: TGTGCCAGCAGTGAAAGGCCCGCCACCGGGGAGCTGTTTTTT. This yields the protein CASSERPATGELFF.